This T cell receptor beta chain was retrieved from a study of PD-L1 blockade in urothelial cancer. The wider study: Blood was analyzed 3 weeks (second dose) and 6 weeks after treatment start. Peripheral blood specimens exhibited a median yield of about 150,000 T cells.

This clone came up once. Unmatched junction bases numbered 9, after V lost 4 bases and J lost 1 base. The CDR3 loop spans 16 amino acids. Germline-derived CDR1 and CDR2 are SGHRS and YFSETQ. Every PCR received spiked-in synthetic TCR analog templates. Assay: immunoSEQ multiplex PCR; the TCRdb copy retains only in-frame clones and omits some. The sample has 60,000 to 70,000 clones, about 76% seen once. Time point indicated: pretreatment peripheral blood. Patients had urothelial carcinoma that was locally advanced or metastatic. The origin of this receptor is a man between 65 and 85 years old with urothelial cancer. Sample: PBMCs, taken around atezolizumab (anti-PD-L1) treatment. The chain uses TRBV5-1 and TRBJ2-5; TRBD2 matches 8 bases. Here the CDR3 DNA reads TGCGCCAGCAGCCTGAATGCGGGAGGACGCCAAGAGACCCAGTACTTC. It translates to CASSLNAGGRQETQYF.